This is a list of T cell receptor beta chains from one sample in a study of blood T cell repertoires in COVID-19. The repertoire was sequenced with immunoSEQ multiplex PCR; TCRdb's copy has only in-frame clones and lacks some. The sample consists of roughly 120,000 clones, over 80% of them appearing once. The sample was peripheral blood. The receptors derive from a woman between 65 and 79 years old with acute or convalescent COVID-19. Both conserved end residues are part of each CDR3. A D gene is named only where the DNA matches it firmly. Size values are once, few and many counts, or a class for expanded clones, and some rows have none.

D gene	J gene	V gene	CDR3 length	clone size	CDR3 DNA	CDR3 protein
.	TRBJ2-7	TRBV2	15	.	TGTGCCAGCAGTGAAAACAGACCTGCTTCCTACGAGCAGTACTTC	CASSENRPASYEQYF
TRBD1	TRBJ1-5	TRBV19	16	.	TGTGCCAGTAGTGCCCTTCCGGGACAGGATAATCAGCCCCAGCATTTT	CASSALPGQDNQPQHF
TRBD1	TRBJ1-4	TRBV30	13	.	TGTGCCTGGAGTCCGGACAGGGTAGAAAAACTGTTTTTT	CAWSPDRVEKLFF
.	TRBJ2-1	TRBV27	13	.	TGTGCCAGCAGCACCTCACAGTACAATGAGCAGTTCTTC	CASSTSQYNEQFF
.	TRBJ2-2	TRBV5-1	14	few	TGCGCCAGCAGTGTGGCGGCCGGAACCGGGGAGCTGTTTTTT	CASSVAAGTGELFF
TRBD2	TRBJ2-2	TRBV5-6	17	.	TGTGCCAGCAGCTCATACGGGACTAGCGGGAATACCGGGGAGCTGTTTTTT	CASSSYGTSGNTGELFF
TRBD2	TRBJ2-3	TRBV2	16	.	TGTGCCAGCAGCTTGGGACTAGCGGGGGGAACAGATACGCAGTATTTT	CASSLGLAGGTDTQYF
TRBD1	TRBJ1-6	TRBV4-1	15	.	TGCGCCAGCAGCCAGGGACAGGGAGGGAATTCACCCCTCCACTTT	CASSQGQGGNSPLHF
TRBD1	TRBJ1-2	TRBV18	15	.	TGTGCCAGCTCACCTGTAGGGGGCGAGAGCTATGGCTACACCTTC	CASSPVGGESYGYTF
.	TRBJ1-1	TRBV19	12	few	TGTGCCAGTAGTAGTGGACTTACTGAAGCTTTCTTT	CASSSGLTEAFF
TRBD1	TRBJ1-1	TRBV10-3	13	few	TGTGCCATCAGCCTGGGACAGGGTGCTGAAGCTTTCTTT	CAISLGQGAEAFF
.	TRBJ2-7	TRBV18	16	.	TGTGCCAGCTCACCTCGCCAACCGGGGATGGGACAAGAGCAGTACTTC	CASSPRQPGMGQEQYF
TRBD2	TRBJ2-3	TRBV9	15	.	TGTGCCAGCAGCGTAGAGGGGCGGGAGTGGGATACGCAGTATTTT	CASSVEGREWDTQYF
.	TRBJ1-1	TRBV18	12	.	TGTGCCAGCTCCCTTAGGACAGTTGAAGCTTTCTTT	CASSLRTVEAFF
.	TRBJ2-7	TRBV5-1	15	.	TGCGCCAGCAGTCTCCGAGGGTCGAGCTCCTACGAGCAGTACTTC	CASSLRGSSSYEQYF
.	TRBJ2-1	TRBV5-5	12	.	TGTGCCAGCAGCTTCACGGGGAATGAGCAGTTCTTC	CASSFTGNEQFF
.	TRBJ1-5	TRBV19	13	.	TGTGCCAGTAGCCTACAGGTCGGTCAGCCCCAGCATTTT	CASSLQVGQPQHF
.	TRBJ2-7	TRBV6-5	14	.	TGTGCCAGCAGTTACCGGACAGACCGCTACGAGCAGTACTTC	CASSYRTDRYEQYF
TRBD2	TRBJ2-3	TRBV5-1	15	once	TGCGCCAGCAGCTTGACTAGCGGGAGTACAGATACGCAGTATTTT	CASSLTSGSTDTQYF
.	TRBJ1-1	TRBV7-9	14	.	TGTGCCAGCATCCTTGGTCAGGGGAACACTGAAGCTTTCTTT	CASILGQGNTEAFF
.	TRBJ2-1	TRBV19	16	.	TGTGCCAGTAGTATCGTAGGGAGAGGTCCCGGGAATGAGCAGTTCTTC	CASSIVGRGPGNEQFF
.	TRBJ2-3	TRBV5-1	15	.	TGCGCCAGCAGCTTAGAGGGCCTTCGCACAGATACGCAGTATTTT	CASSLEGLRTDTQYF
.	TRBJ1-4	TRBV5-1	15	few	TGCGCCAGCAGCTTGGGGTCAAGGGGGGGTGAAAAACTGTTTTTT	CASSLGSRGGEKLFF
.	TRBJ1-2	TRBV24-1	17	.	TGTGCCACCAGTACCCATTTGGGAGGAGTCCTGTCCTATGGCTACACCTTC	CATSTHLGGVLSYGYTF
.	TRBJ2-3	TRBV5-1	13	.	TGCGCCAGCAGCTTGGCGGGAGCTGATACGCAGTATTTT	CASSLAGADTQYF
.	TRBJ2-3	TRBV6-5	15	.	TGTGCCAGCAGGGAGACCACGGCCGTCACAGATACGCAGTATTTT	CASRETTAVTDTQYF
TRBD1	TRBJ1-1	TRBV10-1	13	few	TGCGCCAGCAGTCGCGACAGGGACACTGAAGCTTTCTTT	CASSRDRDTEAFF
TRBD1	TRBJ2-3	TRBV5-1	14	.	TGCGCCAGCAGCAGATACAGGGGACCAGATACGCAGTATTTT	CASSRYRGPDTQYF
.	TRBJ1-1	TRBV2	12	.	TGTGCCAGCAGTGCGGAGATCACTGAAGCTTTCTTT	CASSAEITEAFF
.	TRBJ2-1	TRBV4-2	15	.	TGTGCCAGCAGCCGCGGTGGCGGCGTGGACAATGAGCAGTTCTTC	CASSRGGGVDNEQFF
TRBD1	TRBJ2-5	TRBV6-5	15	.	TGTGCCAGCAGTCCCCTAGGACAGGGCCAAGAGACCCAGTACTTC	CASSPLGQGQETQYF
TRBD1	TRBJ1-1	TRBV6-5	14	.	TGTGCCAGCAGCCACAGGGGGAGGAACACTGAAGCTTTCTTT	CASSHRGRNTEAFF
TRBD2	TRBJ2-1	TRBV12-5	14	.	TGTGCTAGTGCCCTACCGCCGGGGGGGAATGAGCAGTTCTTC	CASALPPGGNEQFF
.	TRBJ1-2	TRBV24-1	14	.	TGTGCCACCGGTGATTTACCGGGTAAAGATGGCTACACCTTC	CATGDLPGKDGYTF
TRBD1	TRBJ1-4	TRBV9	14	.	TGTGCCAGCAGCGACCGGGACAGGGGCGAAAAACTGTTTTTT	CASSDRDRGEKLFF
TRBD1	TRBJ2-3	TRBV19	14	.	TGTGCCAGTAAGATGGGACAGAGCACAGATACGCAGTATTTT	CASKMGQSTDTQYF
.	TRBJ2-7	TRBV7-9	11	.	TGTGCCAGCAGCCCCGGCTACGAGCAGTACTTC	CASSPGYEQYF
.	TRBJ1-1	TRBV6-5	14	.	TGTGCCAGCAGCGACGGGAGAGGGAACACTGAAGCTTTCTTT	CASSDGRGNTEAFF
TRBD2	TRBJ2-1	TRBV7-8	15	.	TGTGCCAGCAGCCCTCGGACTAGCGGTACAAGGGAGCAGTTCTTC	CASSPRTSGTREQFF
.	TRBJ1-6	TRBV6-5	14	once	TGTGCCAGCAGTCGGACAAGGTTTGACTCACCCCTCCACTTT	CASSRTRFDSPLHF
.	TRBJ1-1	TRBV29-1	13	.	TGCAGCGCGACTTGGGGAGGTGGTCCTGAAGCTTTCTTT	CSATWGGGPEAFF
.	TRBJ1-6	TRBV12-3/TRBV12-4	13	.	TGTGCCAGCAGTACTGAGTATAATTCACCCCTCCACTTT	CASSTEYNSPLHF
TRBD2	TRBJ2-7	TRBV29-1	12	once	TGCAGCGTTTGGACTAGCGGGATCGAGCAGTACTTC	CSVWTSGIEQYF
.	TRBJ2-5	TRBV6-5	14	.	TGTGCCAGCAGTCCCGGGGGACGCCAAGAGACCCAGTACTTC	CASSPGGRQETQYF
.	TRBJ2-1	TRBV29-1	10	.	TGCAGCGCGGTCTCCAACGGGCAGTTCTTC	CSAVSNGQFF
TRBD2	TRBJ2-3	TRBV7-6	14	.	TGTGCCAGCAGCTTGCAGGGAGGGGCAGATACGCAGTATTTT	CASSLQGGADTQYF
.	TRBJ1-1	TRBV12-2	15	.	TGTGCAAGTCGCTTAGGGGACAGGGCGAACACTGAAGCTTTCTTT	CASRLGDRANTEAFF